This T cell receptor beta chain was profiled in a study of blood T cells in healthy people across ages. A second PCR of about 7 to 12 cycles used a sample-barcoded 5' primer and a J-beta primer mix. TCRdb re-analysed the 5' RACE reads in MiXCR, keeping a single row per CDR3 protein. The repertoire holds approximately 800,000 distinct CDR3 sequences, with around three fifths as singletons. The CDR3 consists of 13 residues. V lost 0 bases and J 11 bases, leaving 10 bases between the germline ends. CDR1 and CDR2 (germline): SGHDN, FVKESK. What was sequenced was blood. The chain joins TRBV14 to TRBJ1-4; D possibly corresponds to TRBD1 (5 bases). The sequence derives from a man aged 35 to 55 in good health. CDR3 in amino acids: CASSQDRGLKLFF. In DNA form, the CDR3 reads TGTGCCAGCAGCCAAGATAGGGGCCTTAAACTGTTTTTT.